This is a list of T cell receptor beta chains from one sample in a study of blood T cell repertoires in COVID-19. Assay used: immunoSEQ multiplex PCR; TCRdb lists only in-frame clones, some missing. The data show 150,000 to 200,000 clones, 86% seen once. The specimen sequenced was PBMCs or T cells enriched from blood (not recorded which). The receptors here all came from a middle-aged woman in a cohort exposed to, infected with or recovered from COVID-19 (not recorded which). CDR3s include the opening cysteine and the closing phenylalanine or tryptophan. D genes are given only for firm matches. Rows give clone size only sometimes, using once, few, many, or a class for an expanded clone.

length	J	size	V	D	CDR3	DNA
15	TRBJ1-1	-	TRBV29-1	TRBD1	CSVRDPGTGNTEAFF	TGCAGCGTTAGGGACCCCGGGACAGGGAACACTGAAGCTTTCTTT
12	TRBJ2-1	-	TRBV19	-	CASSIGRGLVFF	TGTGCCAGTAGTATCGGGCGGGGATTAGTGTTCTTC
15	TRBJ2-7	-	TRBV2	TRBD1	CASRASGQGYYEQYF	TGTGCCAGCAGGGCGTCGGGACAGGGCTATTACGAGCAGTACTTC
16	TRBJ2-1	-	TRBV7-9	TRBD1	CASSIQGARSIHEQFF	TGTGCCAGCAGCATCCAGGGGGCACGCTCTATCCATGAGCAGTTCTTC
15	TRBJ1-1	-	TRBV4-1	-	CASSQLGRGGTEAFF	TGCGCCAGCAGCCAACTCGGCAGGGGTGGCACTGAAGCTTTCTTT
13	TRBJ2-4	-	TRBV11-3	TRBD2	CASSSEREDIQYF	TGTGCCAGCAGCTCCGAGCGGGAAGACATTCAGTACTTC
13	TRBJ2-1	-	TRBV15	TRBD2	CAISGGRWNEQFF	TGTGCTATAAGCGGGGGGCGTTGGAATGAGCAGTTCTTC
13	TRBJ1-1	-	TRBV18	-	CASSPTGNTEAFF	TGTGCCAGCTCACCGACGGGTAACACTGAAGCTTTCTTT
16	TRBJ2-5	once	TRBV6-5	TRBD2	CASSYLGTSSSETQYF	TGTGCCAGCAGTTACTTGGGGACTAGTTCGTCAGAGACCCAGTACTTC
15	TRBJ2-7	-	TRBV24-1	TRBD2	CATSDRTSGDYEQYF	TGTGCCACCAGTGATCGGACTAGCGGAGACTACGAGCAGTACTTC
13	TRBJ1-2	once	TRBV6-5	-	CASSQGFEDGYTF	TGTGCCAGCAGTCAGGGGTTCGAAGATGGCTACACCTTC
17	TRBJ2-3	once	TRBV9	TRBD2	CASSVEGSGSITDTQYF	TGTGCCAGCAGCGTAGAAGGTAGCGGGAGTATAACAGATACGCAGTATTTT
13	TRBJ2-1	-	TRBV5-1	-	CASSLQGFDEQFF	TGCGCCAGCAGCTTACAGGGTTTCGATGAGCAGTTCTTC
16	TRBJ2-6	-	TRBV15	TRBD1	CATSGTGGSGANVLTF	TGTGCCACCAGCGGCACAGGGGGCTCTGGGGCCAACGTCCTGACTTTC
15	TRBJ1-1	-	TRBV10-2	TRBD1	CASSEPTGLHTEAFF	TGCGCCAGCAGTGAGCCGACAGGGCTACACACTGAAGCTTTCTTT
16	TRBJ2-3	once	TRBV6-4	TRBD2	CASSDQSGGGSDTQYF	TGTGCCAGCAGTGACCAAAGCGGGGGGGGCTCAGATACGCAGTATTTT
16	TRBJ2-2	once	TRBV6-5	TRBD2	CASSYGASGGAGELFF	TGTGCCAGCAGTTACGGCGCTAGCGGGGGTGCCGGGGAGCTGTTTTTT
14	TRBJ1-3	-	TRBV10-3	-	CAISPGAAGNTIYF	TGTGCCATCAGTCCAGGGGCTGCTGGAAACACCATATATTTT
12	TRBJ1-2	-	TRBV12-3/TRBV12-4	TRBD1	CASSGTVYGYTF	TGTGCCAGCAGCGGGACAGTTTATGGCTACACCTTC
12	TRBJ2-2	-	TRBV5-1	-	CASSWRTGELFF	TGCGCCAGCAGCTGGAGAACCGGGGAGCTGTTTTTT
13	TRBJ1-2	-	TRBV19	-	CASTGIGFYGYTF	TGTGCCAGTACGGGGATAGGGTTCTATGGCTACACCTTC
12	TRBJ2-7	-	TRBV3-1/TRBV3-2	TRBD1	CASSQTGTEQYF	TGTGCCAGCAGCCAGACAGGGACCGAGCAGTACTTC
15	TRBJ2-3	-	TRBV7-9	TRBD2	CASSEGTSGTDTQYF	TGTGCCAGCAGCGAGGGGACTAGCGGCACAGATACGCAGTATTTT
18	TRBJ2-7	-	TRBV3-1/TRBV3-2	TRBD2	CASSQDPAIGLGSYEQYF	TGTGCCAGCAGCCAAGACCCAGCCATCGGACTAGGCTCCTACGAGCAGTACTTC
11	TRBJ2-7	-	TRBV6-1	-	CASSDRYEQYF	TGTGCCAGCAGTGACCGTTACGAGCAGTACTTC
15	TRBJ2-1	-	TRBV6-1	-	CASSEARERNNEQFF	TGTGCCAGCAGTGAAGCGCGAGAGCGAAACAATGAGCAGTTCTTC
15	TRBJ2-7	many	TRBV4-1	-	CASSQVTGANYEQYF	TGCGCCAGCAGCCAAGTAACAGGCGCAAACTACGAGCAGTACTTC
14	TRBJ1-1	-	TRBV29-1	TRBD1	CSAGGITVYTEAFF	TGCAGCGCAGGGGGCATAACCGTCTACACTGAAGCTTTCTTT
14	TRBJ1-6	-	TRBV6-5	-	CASRPGRNNSPLHF	TGTGCCAGCAGGCCGGGAAGGAATAATTCACCCCTCCACTTT
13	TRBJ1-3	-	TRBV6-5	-	CASSYSSGNTIYF	TGTGCCAGCAGTTACTCCAGTGGAAACACCATATATTTT
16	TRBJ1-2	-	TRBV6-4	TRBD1	CASSDGLDRSFYGYTF	TGTGCCAGCAGTGATGGACTGGACAGGAGCTTTTATGGCTACACCTTC
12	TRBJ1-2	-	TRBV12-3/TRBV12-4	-	CASQLEGYGYTF	TGTGCCAGCCAACTCGAGGGTTATGGCTACACCTTC
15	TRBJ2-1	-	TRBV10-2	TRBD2	CASSQTTSGGPSQFF	TGCGCCAGCAGCCAAACGACTAGCGGGGGGCCCTCGCAGTTCTTC
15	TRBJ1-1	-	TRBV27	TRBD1	CASSPFRDRNTEAFF	TGTGCCAGCAGTCCGTTTCGGGACAGGAACACTGAAGCTTTCTTT
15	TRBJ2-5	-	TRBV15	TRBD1	CATSSSQGAMKTQYF	TGTGCCACCAGCAGTTCCCAGGGGGCGATGAAGACCCAGTACTTC
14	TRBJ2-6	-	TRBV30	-	CALATVSGANVLTF	TGTGCCCTGGCGACAGTCTCTGGGGCCAACGTCCTGACTTTC
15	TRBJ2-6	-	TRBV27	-	CASSFRDSGANVLTF	TGTGCCAGCAGTTTCAGGGACTCTGGGGCCAACGTCCTGACTTTC
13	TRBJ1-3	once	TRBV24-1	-	CAILVHSGNTIYF	TGTGCCATCCTCGTACACTCTGGAAACACCATATATTTT
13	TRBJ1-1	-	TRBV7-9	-	CASTRGANTEAFF	TGTGCCAGCACCCGCGGGGCGAACACTGAAGCTTTCTTT
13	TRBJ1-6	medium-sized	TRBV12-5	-	CASGFGGNSPLHF	TGTGCTAGTGGTTTCGGGGGTAATTCACCCCTCCACTTT
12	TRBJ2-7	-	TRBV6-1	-	CASSHSTYEQYF	TGTGCCAGCAGTCACTCGACCTACGAGCAGTACTTC
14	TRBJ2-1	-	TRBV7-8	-	CASSLIPGAYEQFF	TGTGCCAGCAGCTTAATCCCGGGTGCTTATGAGCAGTTCTTC
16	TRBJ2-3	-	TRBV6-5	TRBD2	CASSSLSGTGTDTQYF	TGTGCCAGCAGTTCCCTTAGCGGGACCGGCACAGATACGCAGTATTTT
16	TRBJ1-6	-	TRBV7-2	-	CASSLRGGRMNSPLHF	TGTGCCAGCAGCTTAAGGGGAGGGAGGATGAATTCACCCCTCCACTTT
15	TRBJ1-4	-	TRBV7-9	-	CASSPIGGFDEKLFF	TGTGCCAGCAGTCCCATAGGAGGGTTCGACGAAAAACTGTTTTTT
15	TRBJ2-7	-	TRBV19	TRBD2	CASSIAGGESYEQYF	TGTGCCAGTAGTATAGCGGGGGGGGAGTCCTACGAGCAGTACTTC
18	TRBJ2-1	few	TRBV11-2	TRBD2	CASSLDPAVGRSYNEQFF	TGTGCCAGCAGCTTAGATCCGGCGGTCGGGAGGTCCTACAATGAGCAGTTCTTC
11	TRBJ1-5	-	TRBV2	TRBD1	CASSGTGGEHF	TGTGCCAGCAGCGGGACAGGAGGGGAGCATTTT
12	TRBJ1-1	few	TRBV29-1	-	CSVEGVNTEAFF	TGCAGCGTTGAAGGCGTGAACACTGAAGCTTTCTTT
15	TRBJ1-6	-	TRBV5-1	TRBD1	CASGTGDPYNSPLHF	TGCGCCAGCGGGACAGGGGATCCCTATAATTCACCCCTCCACTTT
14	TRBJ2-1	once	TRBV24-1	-	CATSDPRVYNEQFF	TGTGCCACCAGTGATCCCCGGGTATACAATGAGCAGTTCTTC
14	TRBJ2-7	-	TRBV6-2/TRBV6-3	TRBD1	CASSYRDRGYEQYF	TGTGCCAGCAGTTACCGGGACAGGGGCTACGAGCAGTACTTC
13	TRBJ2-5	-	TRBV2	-	CASRQSGEETQYF	TGTGCCAGCAGACAAAGTGGGGAGGAGACCCAGTACTTC